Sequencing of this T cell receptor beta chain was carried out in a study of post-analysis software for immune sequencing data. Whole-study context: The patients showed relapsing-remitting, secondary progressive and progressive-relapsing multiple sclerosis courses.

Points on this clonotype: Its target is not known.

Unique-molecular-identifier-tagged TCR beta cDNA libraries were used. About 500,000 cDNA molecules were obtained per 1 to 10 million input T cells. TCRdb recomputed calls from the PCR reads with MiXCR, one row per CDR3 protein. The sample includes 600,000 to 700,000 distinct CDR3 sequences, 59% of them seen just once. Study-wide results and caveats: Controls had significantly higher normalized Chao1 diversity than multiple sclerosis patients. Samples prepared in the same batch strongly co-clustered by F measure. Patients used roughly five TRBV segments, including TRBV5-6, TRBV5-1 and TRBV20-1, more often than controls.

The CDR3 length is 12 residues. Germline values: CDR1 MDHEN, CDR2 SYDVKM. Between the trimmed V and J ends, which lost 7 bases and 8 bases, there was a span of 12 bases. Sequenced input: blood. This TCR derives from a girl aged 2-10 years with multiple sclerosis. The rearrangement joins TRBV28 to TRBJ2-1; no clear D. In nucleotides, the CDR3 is TGTGCCAGCAAAAATATCCTGGATGAGCAGTTCTTC. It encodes CASKNILDEQFF.